These 7 T cell receptor beta chains came from one sample sequenced in a study of beta chain features in type 1 diabetes. General study results and limits: The study found moderately but significantly shorter TCRB CDR3s in all four CD4+ subsets of Type 1 diabetes patients.

The study reverse transcribed the entire isolated RNA, so it sequenced expressed TCRB transcripts. TCRdb's table, derived via immunoSEQ multiplex PCR, lists solely in-frame clones and lacks some. The data hold around 50,000 clones, with approximately 40% observed a single time. Antigens of these TCRs are unknown. Sequencing was done on a sample of stem cell memory CD4+ T cells from blood. The receptors derive from a man aged 25 to 40 with type 1 diabetes.

The chain uses TRBV11-2 and TRBJ2-5, with D perhaps matching TRBD1 (7 bases). V lost 5 bases and J 3 bases, leaving 16 bases between the germline ends. This CDR3 spans 15 amino acids. CDR1 SGHAT and CDR2 FQNNGV come from the germline V gene. In DNA, the CDR3 is TGTGCCAGCAGCGAACGGGGGACAGTAAAAGAGACCCAGTACTTC. Translated: CASSERGTVKETQYF.

This chain uses TRBV5-6 with TRBJ1-1; TRBD1 might be the D (6 bases). The V end was cut by 3 bases, the J end by 4 bases, with 16 bases between. Germline CDR1 reads SGHDT; CDR2 reads YYEEEE. This CDR3 is 15 amino acids long. This CDR3 is CASSSNRVWSTEAFF. The DNA of the CDR3 is TGTGCCAGCAGCTCTAACAGGGTTTGGAGCACTGAAGCTTTCTTT.

This chain uses TRBV5-4 with TRBJ2-1; TRBD1 matches at 9 bases. This CDR3 is 16 amino acids long. Germline V gene lookup returns CDR1 SGHNT and CDR2 YYREEE (reference sequence). The V gene end was trimmed by 4 bases and the J gene end by 4 bases; junction bases not matched to a gene: 9. CDR3 nucleotides: TGTGCCAGCAGCCTGGGAAGGACAGGGGCGTACAATGAGCAGTTCTTC. The encoded protein is CASSLGRTGAYNEQFF.

This clone was counted only a few times. The chain uses TRBV2 and TRBJ2-2; D gene uncertain. V lost 7 bases to trimming and J lost 6 bases, with 12 bases between them. Germline CDR1 is SNHLY and CDR2 is FYNNEI. The CDR3 sequence is 13 residues long. CDR3 residues: CASTPVVAGELFF. The CDR3 DNA follows: TGTGCCAGCACCCCCGTTGTCGCCGGGGAGCTGTTTTTT.

The J gene is TRBJ2-3, the V gene TRBV6-6, with a tentative D call TRBD1 (6 bases). This CDR3 spans 13 amino acids. The germline V gene encodes CDR1 MNHNY and CDR2 SVGAGI (reference sequence). Trimming stripped 6 bases from V and 3 bases from J, with 10 bases between. The CDR3 DNA sequence: TGTGCCAGCAGGGGGCAGGGGACAGATACGCAGTATTTT. This encodes CASRGQGTDTQYF.

The chain combines TRBV28 with TRBJ2-5, with 8 bases identical to TRBD2. There are 16 residues in the CDR3. The germline V gene encodes CDR1 MDHEN and CDR2 SYDVKM. The V segment lost 3 bases and the J segment 7 bases; nucleotides outside the gene matches: 13. The CDR3 DNA follows: TGTGCCAGCAGTTTTTTGATACGGGAGGGCCTTCGGACCCAGTACTTC. This gives the protein CASSFLIREGLRTQYF.

The chain recombines TRBV7-2 with TRBJ1-1; D is unresolved. V was pared by 6 bases and J by 0 bases, with 5 bases between. Germline lookup yields CDR1 SGHTA and CDR2 FQGNSA. CDR3 length: 12 residues. CDR3 sequence reads: CASRQMNTEAFF. The CDR3, as DNA: TGTGCCAGCAGACAGATGAACACTGAAGCTTTCTTT.